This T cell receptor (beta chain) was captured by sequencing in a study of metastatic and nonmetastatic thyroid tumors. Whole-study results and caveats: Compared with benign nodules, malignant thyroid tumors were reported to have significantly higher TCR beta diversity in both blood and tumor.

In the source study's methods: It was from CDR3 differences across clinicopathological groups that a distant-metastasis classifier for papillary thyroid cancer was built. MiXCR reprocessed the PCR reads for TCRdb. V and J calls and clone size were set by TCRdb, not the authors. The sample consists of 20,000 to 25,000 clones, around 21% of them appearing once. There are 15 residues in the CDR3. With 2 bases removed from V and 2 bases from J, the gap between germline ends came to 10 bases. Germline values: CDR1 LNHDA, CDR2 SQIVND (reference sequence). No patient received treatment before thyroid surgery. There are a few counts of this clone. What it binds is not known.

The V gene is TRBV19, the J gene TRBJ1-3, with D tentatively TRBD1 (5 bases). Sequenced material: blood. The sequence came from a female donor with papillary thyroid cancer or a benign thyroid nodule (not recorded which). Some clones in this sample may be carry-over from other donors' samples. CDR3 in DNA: TGTGCCAGTAGTATATTAGGGACTGCTGGAAACACCATATATTTT. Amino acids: CASSILGTAGNTIYF. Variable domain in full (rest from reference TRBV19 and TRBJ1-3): DGGITQSPKYLFRKEGQNVTLSCEQNLNHDAMYWYRQDPGQGLRLIYYSQIVNDFQKGDIAEGYSVSREKKESFPLTVTSAQKNPTAFYLCASSILGTAGNTIYFGEGSWLTVV.